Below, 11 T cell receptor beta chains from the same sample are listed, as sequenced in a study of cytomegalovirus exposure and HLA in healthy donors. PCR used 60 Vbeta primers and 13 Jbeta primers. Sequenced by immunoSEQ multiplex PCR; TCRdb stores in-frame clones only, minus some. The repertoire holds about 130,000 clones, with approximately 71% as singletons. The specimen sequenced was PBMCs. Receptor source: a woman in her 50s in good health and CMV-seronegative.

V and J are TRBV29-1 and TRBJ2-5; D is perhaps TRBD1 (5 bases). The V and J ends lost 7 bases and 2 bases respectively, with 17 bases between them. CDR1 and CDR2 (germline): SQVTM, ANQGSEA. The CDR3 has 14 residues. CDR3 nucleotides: TGCAGCGCCGTTAAGGGGCTTCTACAAGAGACCCAGTACTTC. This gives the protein CSAVKGLLQETQYF. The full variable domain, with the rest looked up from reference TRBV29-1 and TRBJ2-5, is SAVISQKPSRDICQRGTSLTIQCQVDSQVTMMFWYRQQPGQSLTLIATANQGSEATYESGFVIDKFPISRPNLTFSTLTVSNMSPEDSSIYLCSAVKGLLQETQYFGPGTRLLVL.

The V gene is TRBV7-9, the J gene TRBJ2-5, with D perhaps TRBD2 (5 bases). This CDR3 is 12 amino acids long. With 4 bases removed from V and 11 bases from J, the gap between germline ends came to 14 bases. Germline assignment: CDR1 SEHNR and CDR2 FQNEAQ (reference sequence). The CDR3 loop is CASSSPFGEQYF. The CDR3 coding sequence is TGTGCCAGCAGCTCCCCTTTCGGGGAGCAGTACTTC. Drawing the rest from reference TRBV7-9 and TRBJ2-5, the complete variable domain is DTGVSQNPRHKITKRGQNVTFRCDPISEHNRLYWYRQTLGQGPEFLTYFQNEAQLEKSRLLSDRFSAERPKGSFSTLEIQRTEQGDSAMYLCASSSPFGEQYFGPGTRLLVL.

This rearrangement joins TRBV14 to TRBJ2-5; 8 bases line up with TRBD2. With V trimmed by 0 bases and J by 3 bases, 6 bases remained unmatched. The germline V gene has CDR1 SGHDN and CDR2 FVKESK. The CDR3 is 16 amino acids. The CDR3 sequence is CASSQDRSSGKETQYF. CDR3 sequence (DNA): TGTGCCAGCAGCCAAGATCGGAGTAGCGGGAAAGAGACCCAGTACTTC.

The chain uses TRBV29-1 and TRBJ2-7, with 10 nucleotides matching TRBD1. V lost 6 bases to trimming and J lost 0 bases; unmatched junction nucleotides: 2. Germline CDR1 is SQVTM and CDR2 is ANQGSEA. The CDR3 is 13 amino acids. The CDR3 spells CSVGTGVSYEQYF. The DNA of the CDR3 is TGCAGCGTCGGGACAGGGGTCTCCTACGAGCAGTACTTC.

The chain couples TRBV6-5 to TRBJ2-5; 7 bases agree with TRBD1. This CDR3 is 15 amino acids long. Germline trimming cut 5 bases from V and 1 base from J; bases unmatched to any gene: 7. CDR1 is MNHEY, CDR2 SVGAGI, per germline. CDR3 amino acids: CASSGPGQPQETQYF. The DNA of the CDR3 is TGTGCCAGCAGTGGGCCGGGACAGCCCCAAGAGACCCAGTACTTC.

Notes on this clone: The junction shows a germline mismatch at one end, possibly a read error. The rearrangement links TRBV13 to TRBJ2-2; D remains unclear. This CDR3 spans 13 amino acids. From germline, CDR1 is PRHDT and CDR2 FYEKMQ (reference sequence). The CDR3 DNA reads TGTGCCAGCACCTTAGTATATGCCGGGGAGCTGTTTTTT. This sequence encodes CASTLVYAGELFF.

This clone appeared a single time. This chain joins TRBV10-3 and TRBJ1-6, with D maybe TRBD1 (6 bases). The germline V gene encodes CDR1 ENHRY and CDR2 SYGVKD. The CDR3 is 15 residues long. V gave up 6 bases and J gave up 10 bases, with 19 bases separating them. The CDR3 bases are TGTGCCATCAGGGTACAGGGAAAAGAGGGCTCACCCCTCCACTTT. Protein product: CAIRVQGKEGSPLHF.

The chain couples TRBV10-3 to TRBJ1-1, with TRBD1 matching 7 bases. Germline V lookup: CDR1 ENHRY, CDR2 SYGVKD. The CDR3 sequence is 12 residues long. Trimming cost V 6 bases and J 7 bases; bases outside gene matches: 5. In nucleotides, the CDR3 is TGTGCCATCAGAGGACAGGAGGGTGAAGCTTTCTTT. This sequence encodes CAIRGQEGEAFF.

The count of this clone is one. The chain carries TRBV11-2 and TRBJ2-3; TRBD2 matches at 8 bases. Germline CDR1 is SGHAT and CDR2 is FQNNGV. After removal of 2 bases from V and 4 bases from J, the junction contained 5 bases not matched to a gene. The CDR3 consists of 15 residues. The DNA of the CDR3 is TGTGCCAGCAGCTTAACAAGCGGGAGAGCAGATACGCAGTATTTT. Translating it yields CASSLTSGRADTQYF.

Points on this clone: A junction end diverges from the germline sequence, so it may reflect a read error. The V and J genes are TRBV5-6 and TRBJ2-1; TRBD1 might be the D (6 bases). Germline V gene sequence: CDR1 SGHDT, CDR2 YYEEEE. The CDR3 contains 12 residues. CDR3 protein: CASSLGEGGRVF. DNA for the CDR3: TGTGCCAGCAGCTTGGGGGAAGGGGGTAGGGTCTTC.

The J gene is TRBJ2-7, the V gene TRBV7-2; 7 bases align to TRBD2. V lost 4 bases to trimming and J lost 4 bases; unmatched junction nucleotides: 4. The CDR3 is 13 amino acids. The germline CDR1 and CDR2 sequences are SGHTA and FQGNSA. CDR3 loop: CASSSGTTYEQYF. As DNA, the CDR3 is TGTGCCAGCAGCTCCGGGACTACGTACGAGCAGTACTTC.